This section outlines one T cell receptor (beta chain) sequence together with its context. J lost 4 bases, V lost 2 bases, and 18 bases had no gene match. Germline CDR1 is LGHDT and CDR2 is YNNKEL (reference sequence). The CDR3 sequence is 19 residues long. The entry originates in a study of blood T cell repertoires in COVID-19. Generated by immunoSEQ multiplex PCR, the TCRdb table keeps only in-frame clones and is missing some. The sample carries fewer than 250,000 clones, almost 85% recorded once. The sample taken for sequencing was peripheral blood. The chain uses TRBV3-1 (or the pseudogene TRBV3-2) and TRBJ2-5, with 8 bases identical to TRBD1. The clonotype originates from an elderly woman with acute or convalescent COVID-19. The DNA of the CDR3 is TGTGCCAGCAGCCAACCCGGCAGACGGGGTTCAGGGGGCTCAGAGACCCAGTACTTC. Translated, it gives CASSQPGRRGSGGSETQYF.